These 10 T cell receptor beta chains were sequenced from one sample in a study of early T cells in non-severe SARS-CoV-2 infection. TCRdb processed the 5' RACE reads anew with MiXCR; each CDR3 protein has one entry. The sample has 35,000 to 40,000 distinct CDR3 sequences, roughly 4.4% seen once. Sequencing used whole blood. The origin of the receptors is an adult who was a healthcare worker with PCR-confirmed SARS-CoV-2 infection or an uninfected control (not recorded which).

This clonotype was seen many times. The chain uses TRBV7-8 and TRBJ2-7; D is possibly TRBD1 (6 bases). Looked up from germline, CDR1 is SGHVS and CDR2 is FQNEAQ. Deletions cut 4 bases from V and 3 bases from J, with 10 bases between. CDR3 length: 13 residues. The CDR3 sequence: CASSWGHFYEQYF. CDR3 DNA sequence: TGTGCCAGCAGCTGGGGACACTTCTACGAGCAGTACTTC.

The chain uses TRBV5-5 and TRBJ1-1; D gene ambiguous. This CDR3 spans 16 amino acids. V gave up 2 bases and J gave up 0 bases, with 14 bases separating them. CDR1 and CDR2 (germline): SGHKS, YYEKEE (reference sequence). The chain's CDR3 is CASSFLSSRMNTEAFF. CDR3 in DNA: TGTGCCAGCAGCTTTCTTTCGAGTCGAATGAACACTGAAGCTTTCTTT. The whole variable domain, filled in from reference TRBV5-5 and TRBJ1-1, reads DAGVTQSPTHLIKTRGQQVTLRCSPISGHKSVSWYQQVLGQGPQFIFQYYEKEERGRGNFPDRFSARQFPNYSSELNVNALLLGDSALYLCASSFLSSRMNTEAFFGQGTRLTVV.

This clonotype was detected many times. This chain uses TRBV5-1 with TRBJ2-3, with D uncertain. The CDR3 covers 13 residues. The germline CDR1 and CDR2 sequences are SGHRS and YFSETQ. With 3 bases removed from V and 2 bases from J, the gap between germline ends came to 7 bases. The chain's CDR3 is CASSSDPTDTQYF. CDR3 DNA: TGCGCCAGCAGCTCGGACCCCACAGATACGCAGTATTTT.

This chain uses TRBV20-1 with TRBJ2-5, with 7 bases aligning to TRBD1. The germline CDR1 and CDR2 sequences are DFQATT and SNEGSKA (reference sequence). The CDR3 has 15 amino acids. The trim removed 4 bases at V and 5 bases at J, leaving 13 bases unmatched. CDR3 in amino acids: CSATRQGEVSETQYF. Written as DNA, the CDR3 is TGCAGTGCTACAAGACAGGGCGAGGTCTCGGAGACCCAGTACTTC.

This clonotype was seen ten or more times. The V and J genes are TRBV6-4 and TRBJ1-3; D call uncertain. The V gene lost 2 bases and the J gene lost 0 bases, with 8 bases spanning the gap. This CDR3 comprises 15 residues. Germline V gene sequence: CDR1 MRHNA, CDR2 SNTAGT. The CDR3 sequence: CASSDNLNSGNTIYF. The CDR3 DNA reads as TGTGCCAGCAGTGACAACCTTAACTCTGGAAACACCATATATTTT.

At least ten counts were recorded for this clonotype. The gene calls are TRBV3-1 and TRBJ1-3; TRBD1 agrees at 7 bases. The CDR3 has 14 amino acids. In germline, CDR1 is LGHDT, CDR2 YNNKEL (reference sequence). Unmatched junction bases numbered 2, after V lost 3 bases and J lost 3 bases. This CDR3 reads CASSHRQGGNTIYF. The CDR3 DNA reads as TGTGCCAGCAGCCATCGACAGGGTGGAAACACCATATATTTT.

This clonotype was seen many times. The chain combines TRBV7-7 with TRBJ2-5; 9 bases match TRBD2. CDR3 size: 15 residues. In germline, CDR1 is SSHAT, CDR2 FNYEAQ (reference sequence). Trimming removed 5 bases from V and 4 bases from J; junction bases left unmatched: 8. The CDR3 loop reads CASSRSGGRLETQYF. The CDR3 DNA sequence: TGTGCCAGCAGCCGTAGCGGGGGCCGATTAGAGACCCAGTACTTC.

This clonotype was observed many times. The chain carries TRBV9 and TRBJ1-6; no clear D. The germline V and J ends were trimmed by 2 bases and 9 bases, with 9 bases remaining between them. Germline V CDR1 and CDR2: SGDLS, YYNGEE. The CDR3 is made up of 13 amino acids. In DNA form, the CDR3 reads TGTGCCAGCAGCGTTACTGGGGTTTCACCCCTCCACTTT. Its protein is CASSVTGVSPLHF.

CDR3 region: CAISEPGQSRRYF. CDR3 DNA: TGTGCCATCAGTGAGCCGGGACAGTCAAGGCGGTACTTC. The J gene is TRBJ2-7, the V gene TRBV10-3; 7 bases fit TRBD1. This CDR3 is 13 amino acids long. The V segment lost 2 bases and the J segment 12 bases; nucleotides outside the gene matches: 10. CDR1 and CDR2 from the germline V gene are ENHRY and SYGVKD.

The table lists this clonotype with many counts. The chain carries TRBV7-2 and TRBJ1-4, with no clear D. The V end lost 3 bases, the J end lost 8 bases, and 10 bases lay between the germline ends. CDR1 is SGHTA and CDR2 is FQGNSA in the germline V gene. The CDR3 extends over 13 amino acids. For the CDR3, the DNA is TGTGCCAGCAGCTTCTTCGACTCGGAAAAACTGTTTTTT. Translation: CASSFFDSEKLFF.